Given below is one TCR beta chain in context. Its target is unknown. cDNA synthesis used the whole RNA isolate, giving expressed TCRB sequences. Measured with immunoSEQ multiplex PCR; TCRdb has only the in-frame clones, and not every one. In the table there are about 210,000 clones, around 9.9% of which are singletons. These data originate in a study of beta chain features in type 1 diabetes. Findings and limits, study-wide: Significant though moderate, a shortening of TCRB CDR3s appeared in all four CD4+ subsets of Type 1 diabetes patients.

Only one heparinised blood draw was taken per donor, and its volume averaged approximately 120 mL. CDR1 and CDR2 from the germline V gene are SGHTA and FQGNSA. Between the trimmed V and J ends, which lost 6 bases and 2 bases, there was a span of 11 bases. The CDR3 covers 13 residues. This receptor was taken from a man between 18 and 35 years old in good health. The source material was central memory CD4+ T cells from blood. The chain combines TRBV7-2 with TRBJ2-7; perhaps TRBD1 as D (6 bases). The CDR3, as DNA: TGTGCCAGCAGGAAAGACAGGCCCTACGAGCAGTACTTC. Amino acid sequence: CASRKDRPYEQYF.